This TCR beta chain was captured by sequencing in a study of cytomegalovirus exposure and HLA in healthy donors. Trimming took 6 bases from V and 10 from J; bases not matched to a gene: 15. This CDR3 is built from 15 residues. Germline V CDR1 and CDR2: SGHNT, YYREEE (reference sequence). On this clone itself: Antigen: not known.

Primers included in the PCR were 60 Vbeta and 13 Jbeta primers. Here immunoSEQ multiplex PCR was the method, and the copy in TCRdb shows in-frame clones only, minus some. The table includes around 91,000 clones, around nine tenths detected once. Study-wide results and limits: Through in vitro validation, a few CMV-associated chains were shown to be specific for CMV antigens. Cytomegalovirus status was reportedly diagnosed by the classifier with high specificity and sensitivity. Based on reports, TCR beta sequences accurately predicted HLA-A and HLA-B alleles for most subjects. Because they were indistinguishable, some V segments, including TRBV6-2 and TRBV6-3, were excluded.

The chain combines TRBV5-4 with TRBJ2-1, with 8 bases aligning to TRBD2. Sequenced material: PBMCs. This TCR was recovered from a man aged 25 to 45 in good health and CMV-seropositive. CDR3 sequence reads: CASNPPTGRGGEQFF. CDR3 sequence (DNA): TGTGCCAGCAACCCACCTACAGGACGGGGGGGGGAGCAGTTCTTC.